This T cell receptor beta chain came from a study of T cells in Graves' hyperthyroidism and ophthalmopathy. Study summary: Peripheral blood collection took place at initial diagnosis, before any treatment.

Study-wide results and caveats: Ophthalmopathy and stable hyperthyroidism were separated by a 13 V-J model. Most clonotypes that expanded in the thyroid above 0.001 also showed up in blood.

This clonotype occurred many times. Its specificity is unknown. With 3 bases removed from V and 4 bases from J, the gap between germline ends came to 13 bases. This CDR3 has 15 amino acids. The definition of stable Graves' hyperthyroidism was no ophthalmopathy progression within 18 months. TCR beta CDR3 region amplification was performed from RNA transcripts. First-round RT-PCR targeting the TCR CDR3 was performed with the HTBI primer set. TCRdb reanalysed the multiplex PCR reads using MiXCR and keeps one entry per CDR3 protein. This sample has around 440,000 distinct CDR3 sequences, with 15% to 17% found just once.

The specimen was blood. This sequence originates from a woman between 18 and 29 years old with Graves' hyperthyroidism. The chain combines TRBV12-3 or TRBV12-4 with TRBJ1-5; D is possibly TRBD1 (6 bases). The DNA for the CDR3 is TGTGCCAGCAGTTTGTACCGGGACACTAATCAGCCCCAGCATTTT. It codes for CASSLYRDTNQPQHF.